The 19 T cell receptor beta chains presented below share a single source sample, sequenced in a study of preoperative IRX-2 immunotherapy in early breast cancer. The sample's treatment: preoperative locoregional IRX-2 cytokine immunotherapy. Produced via immunoSEQ multiplex PCR; TCRdb's table is partial and in-frame only. The sample includes 32,000 or so clones, around 83% of them seen just once. The material was lymph node tissue, obtained from a patient treated with IRX-2 immunotherapy. All receptors derive from a human donor with breast cancer.

The chain combines TRBV1 with TRBJ2-1. TRBV1 is classified as a pseudogene. CDR3 length equals 13 residues. CDR3 coding DNA: TGCGCCAGCAGCCAAGAGGGCTGGGAAGAGCAGTTCTTC. It specifies CASSQEGWEEQFF.

The gene calls are TRBV30 and TRBJ2-5, with D possibly matching TRBD2 (5 bases). In germline, CDR1 is GTSNPN, CDR2 SVGIG (reference sequence). The CDR3 has 13 amino acids. V lost 5 bases and J lost 2, with 12 bases in between. The CDR3 DNA follows: TGTGCCTGGGGCCGGTGGGAGCAAGAGACCCAGTACTTC. This sequence encodes CAWGRWEQETQYF.

The chain recombines TRBV19 with TRBJ2-1; 13 bases are a match to TRBD2. This CDR3 contains 17 residues. Germline CDR1 and CDR2: LNHDA and SQIVND (reference sequence). J was trimmed by 0 bases and V by 6 bases; bases with no gene match: 5. The CDR3, as DNA: TGTGCCAGTAGGACTAGCGGGGGGCCAAACTCCTACAATGAGCAGTTCTTC. Its translation: CASRTSGGPNSYNEQFF.

This clone came up once. The chain has TRBV6-8 and TRBJ1-5, with D maybe TRBD1 (6 bases). Trimming shortened V by 6 bases and J by 0 bases, and 15 bases separated the two germline ends. The germline V gene encodes CDR1 MNHGY and CDR2 SAAAGT. This CDR3 is 16 amino acids long. Here the CDR3 reads CASSSRTEYSNQPQHF. CDR3 nucleotide sequence: TGTGCCAGCAGCTCTCGGACAGAGTATAGCAATCAGCCCCAGCATTTT.

This chain links TRBV7-5 with TRBJ1-4; the table's D gene call, TRBD1, was not cross checked with the DNA. TRBV7-5 is annotated as a pseudogene. The CDR3 length is 15 residues. For the CDR3, the DNA is TGTGCCAGCAGCCAAAGGGGGACAGGGGGTGAAAAACTGTTTTTT. Protein product: CASSQRGTGGEKLFF.

This clone was detected only once. This sequence joins TRBV19 and TRBJ1-6; D is unclear. The germline V gene has CDR1 LNHDA and CDR2 SQIVND (reference sequence). CDR3 length equals 13 residues. Trimming stripped 5 bases from V and 7 bases from J, with 9 bases between. CDR3 nucleotides: TGTGCCAGTAGTCGAGACCGAAATTCACCCCTCCACTTT. This gives the protein CASSRDRNSPLHF.

This clone is labeled medium-sized. The chain employs TRBV18 and TRBJ1-3; no reliable D call. Per germline, CDR1 KGHSH and CDR2 LQKENI. Trimming pared 7 bases from V and 0 bases from J, leaving 10 bases between. The CDR3 sequence is 14 residues long. The DNA for the CDR3 is TGTGCCAGCTTACCCCCAAGCTCTGGAAACACCATATATTTT. Translated: CASLPPSSGNTIYF.

The CDR3 DNA reads as TGTGCCAGCAGCCAACCGGGACTAGCGGTTGAAGAGACCCAGTACTTC. Translation gives CASSQPGLAVEETQYF. The genes are TRBV16 and TRBJ2-5; 11 bases match TRBD2. CDR3 size: 16 residues. The J segment lost 3 bases and the V segment lost 2 bases, leaving 5 bases of the junction unmatched. Germline V gene lookup returns CDR1 KGHSY and CDR2 FQNENV.

This clone was found once. The chain carries TRBV19 and TRBJ2-1, with TRBD2 matching over 9 bases. V gave up 5 bases and J gave up 8 bases; unmatched junction bases: 7. This CDR3 spans 14 amino acids. In germline, CDR1 is LNHDA, CDR2 SQIVND (reference sequence). CDR3 loop: CASSGGRAIHEQFF. The CDR3 DNA reads TGTGCCAGTAGTGGCGGGAGGGCCATCCATGAGCAGTTCTTC.

V and J are TRBV19 and TRBJ1-5, with a tentative D call TRBD1 (6 bases). Germline CDR1 LNHDA, CDR2 SQIVND (reference sequence). V was trimmed by 7 bases and J by 7 bases, leaving 20 bases between them. The CDR3 sequence is 15 residues long. CDR3 region: CASTSGARGGQPQHF. CDR3 sequence (DNA): TGTGCCAGTACCTCGGGGGCCAGGGGAGGGCAGCCCCAGCATTTT.

The V and J genes are TRBV6-8 and TRBJ1-5; 11 positions match TRBD1. Germline V gives CDR1 MNHGY, CDR2 SAAAGT. The CDR3 has 17 residues. V was clipped by 6 bases and J by 2 bases; unmatched bases: 9. CDR3 nucleotides: TGTGCCAGCAGGTGGGACAGGGGGGTGGGTGGCAATCAGCCCCAGCATTTT. Translation: CASRWDRGVGGNQPQHF.

Written as DNA, the CDR3 is TGTGCCACCAACAGGGGAGGCAATGAAAAACTGTTTTTT. It codes for CATNRGGNEKLFF. V gene TRBV6-8 combines with J gene TRBJ1-4, with 7 nucleotides matching TRBD1. J gave up 5 bases and V 10 bases, and 7 bases lay outside the gene matches. In germline, CDR1 is MNHGY, CDR2 SAAAGT. The CDR3 loop spans 13 amino acids.

The genes are TRBV30 and TRBJ1-3, with a tentative D call TRBD1 (6 bases). This CDR3 is built from 14 residues. Per germline, CDR1 GTSNPN and CDR2 SVGIG (reference sequence). Trimming removed 5 bases at V and 2 bases at J, with 13 bases between. This CDR3 reads CAWGQGIPGNTIYF. CDR3 sequence (DNA): TGTGCCTGGGGCCAGGGGATTCCTGGAAACACCATATATTTT.

The J gene is TRBJ2-7, the V gene TRBV30, with TRBD1 as a possible D gene (7 bases). The V gene's germline CDR1 is GTSNPN and CDR2 SVGIG (reference sequence). Trimming shortened V by 1 base and J by 3 bases, and 13 bases separated the two germline ends. The CDR3 is 14 residues long. The CDR3 loop is CAWSASGGGYEQYF. DNA for the CDR3: TGTGCCTGGAGTGCCTCAGGGGGAGGCTACGAGCAGTACTTC.

This chain joins TRBV28 and TRBJ1-1, with 7 bases that match TRBD1. Per the germline V gene, CDR1 is MDHEN and CDR2 is SYDVKM. CDR3 length equals 12 residues. The ends lost 4 bases at V and 12 bases at J; junction bases unmatched: 8. CDR3 protein: CASSWGRGRTFF. For the CDR3, the DNA is TGTGCCAGCAGTTGGGGCAGGGGGAGAACTTTCTTT.

The CDR3 spells CSVFRTENYGYTF. The CDR3 nucleotides read TGCAGCGTTTTCAGGACAGAGAACTATGGCTACACCTTC. The chain links TRBV29-1 to TRBJ1-2; TRBD1 might be the D (6 bases). Germline CDR1 and CDR2: SQVTM and ANQGSEA. The V end was cut by 5 bases, the J end by 2 bases, with 12 bases between. The length of the CDR3 is 13 residues.

This clone was recorded only once. V usage is TRBV28 and J usage is TRBJ2-1; D tentatively fits TRBD1 or TRBD2 (5 bases each). V was clipped by 3 bases and J by 4 bases, with 10 bases between them. This CDR3 spans 14 amino acids. Germline V gene data show CDR1 as MDHEN and CDR2 as SYDVKM. CDR3 region: CASSFRGLYNEQFF. In DNA form, the CDR3 reads TGTGCCAGCAGTTTCCGGGGCTTGTACAATGAGCAGTTCTTC.

This rearrangement joins TRBV1 to TRBJ1-3. TRBV1 is annotated as a pseudogene. This CDR3 is built from 14 residues. The CDR3 sequence is CASSLGTAGNTIYF. The CDR3, as DNA: TGCGCCAGCAGCCTCGGGACGGCTGGAAACACCATATATTTT.

The genes are TRBV7-6 and TRBJ1-2, with D perhaps TRBD1 (5 bases). The CDR3 is made up of 16 amino acids. The V and J ends lost 4 bases and 0 bases respectively, with 15 bases between them. The germline V gene has CDR1 SGHVS and CDR2 FNYEAQ. The DNA for the CDR3 is TGTGCCAGCAGCTCCCCGCTCCAGGGCACTAACTATGGCTACACCTTC. It translates to CASSSPLQGTNYGYTF.